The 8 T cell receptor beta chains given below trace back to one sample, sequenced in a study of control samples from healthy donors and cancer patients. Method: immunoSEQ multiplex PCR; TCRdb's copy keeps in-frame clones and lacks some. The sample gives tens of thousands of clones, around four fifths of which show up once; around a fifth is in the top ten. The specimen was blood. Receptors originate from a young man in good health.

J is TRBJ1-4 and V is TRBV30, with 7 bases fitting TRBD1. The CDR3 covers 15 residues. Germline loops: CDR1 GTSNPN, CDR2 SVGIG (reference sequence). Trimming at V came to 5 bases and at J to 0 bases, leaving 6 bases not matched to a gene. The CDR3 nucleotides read TGTGCCTGGGGAACAGGACAGGCAACTAATGAAAAACTGTTTTTT. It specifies CAWGTGQATNEKLFF. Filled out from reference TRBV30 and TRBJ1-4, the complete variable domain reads SQTIHQWPATLVQPVGSPLSLECTVEGTSNPNLYWYRQAAGRGLQLLFYSVGIGQISSEVPQNLSASRPQDRQFILSSKKLLLSDSGFYLCAWGTGQATNEKLFFGSGTQLSVL.

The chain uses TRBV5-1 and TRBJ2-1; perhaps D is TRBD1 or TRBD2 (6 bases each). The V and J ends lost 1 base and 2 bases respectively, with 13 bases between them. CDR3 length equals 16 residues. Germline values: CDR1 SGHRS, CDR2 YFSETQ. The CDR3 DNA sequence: TGCGCCAGCAGCTTGAAAAGGGGGGCGACCTACAATGAGCAGTTCTTC. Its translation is CASSLKRGATYNEQFF.

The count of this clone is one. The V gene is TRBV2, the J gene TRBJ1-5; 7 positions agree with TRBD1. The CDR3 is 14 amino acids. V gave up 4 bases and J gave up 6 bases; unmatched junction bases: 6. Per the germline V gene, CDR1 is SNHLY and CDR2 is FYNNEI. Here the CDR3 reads CASSGPGGSQPQHF. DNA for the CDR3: TGTGCCAGCAGTGGTCCAGGGGGGAGTCAGCCCCAGCATTTT.

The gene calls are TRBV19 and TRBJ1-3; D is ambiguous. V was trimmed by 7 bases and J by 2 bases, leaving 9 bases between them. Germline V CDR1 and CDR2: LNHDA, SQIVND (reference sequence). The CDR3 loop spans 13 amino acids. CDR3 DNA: TGTGCCAGTACCTTCGGTGCTGGAAACACCATATATTTT. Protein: CASTFGAGNTIYF. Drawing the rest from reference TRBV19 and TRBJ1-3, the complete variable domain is DGGITQSPKYLFRKEGQNVTLSCEQNLNHDAMYWYRQDPGQGLRLIYYSQIVNDFQKGDIAEGYSVSREKKESFPLTVTSAQKNPTAFYLCASTFGAGNTIYFGEGSWLTVV.

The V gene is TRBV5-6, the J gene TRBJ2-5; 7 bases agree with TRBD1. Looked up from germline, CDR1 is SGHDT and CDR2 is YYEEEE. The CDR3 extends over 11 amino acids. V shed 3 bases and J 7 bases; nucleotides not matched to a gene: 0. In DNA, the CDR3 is TGTGCCAGCAGCTCAGGGGGGACCCAGTACTTC. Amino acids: CASSSGGTQYF. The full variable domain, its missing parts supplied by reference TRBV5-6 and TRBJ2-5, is DAGVTQSPTHLIKTRGQQVTLRCSPKSGHDTVSWYQQALGQGPQFIFQYYEEEERQRGNFPDRFSGHQFPNYSSELNVNALLLGDSALYLCASSSGGTQYFGPGTRLLVL.

The CDR3 sequence is CASSDQPMNTEAFF. Here the CDR3 DNA reads TGTGCCAGCAGTGATCAGCCCATGAACACTGAAGCTTTCTTT. The chain joins TRBV2 to TRBJ1-1; D is undetermined. CDR1 and CDR2 (germline): SNHLY, FYNNEI. Trimming left V 3 bases short and J 0 bases short, with 8 bases between. The CDR3 loop spans 14 amino acids.

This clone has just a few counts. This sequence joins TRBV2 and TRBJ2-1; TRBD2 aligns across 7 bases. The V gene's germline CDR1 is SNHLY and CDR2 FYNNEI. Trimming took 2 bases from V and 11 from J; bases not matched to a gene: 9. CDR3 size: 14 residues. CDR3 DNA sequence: TGTGCCAGCAGTGAAAAAGCTGGGAGGGCCCAGCAGTTCTTC. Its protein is CASSEKAGRAQQFF. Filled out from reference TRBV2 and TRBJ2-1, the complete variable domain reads EPEVTQTPSHQVTQMGQEVILRCVPISNHLYFYWYRQILGQKVEFLVSFYNNEISEKSEIFDDQFSVERPDGSNFTLKIRSTKLEDSAMYFCASSEKAGRAQQFFGPGTRLTVL.

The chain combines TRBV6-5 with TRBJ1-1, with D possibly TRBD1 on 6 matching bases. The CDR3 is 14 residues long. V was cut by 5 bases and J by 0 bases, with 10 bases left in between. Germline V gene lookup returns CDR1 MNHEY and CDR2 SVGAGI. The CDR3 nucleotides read TGTGCCAGCAGTAGGACAGCCTTGAACACTGAAGCTTTCTTT. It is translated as CASSRTALNTEAFF.